This entry is about one T cell receptor (beta chain). Antigen specificity is unknown. This specimen comes from a study of CD8+ T cells in alopecia areata. Study overall: By percentage of affected scalp area, the severity of treated patients was scored. Study outcomes and limitations: Lesional scalp, notably in alopecia totalis/universalis, had clonality above that of normal scalp. Scalp and blood retained many expanded lesional clones during tofacitinib.

Treatment here: oral pan-JAK inhibitor, 5-10 mg twice daily. Lesional scalp punch biopsies and peripheral blood were collected from alopecia areata patients. Sequencing templates came from extracted RNA that was reverse transcribed into cDNA. Only in-frame clones appear in the TCRdb table, and some are missing; sequencing was by immunoSEQ multiplex PCR. The sample consists of about 160,000 clones, 65% of them appearing once. Trimming pared 4 bases from V and 12 bases from J, leaving 16 bases between. Germline CDR1 and CDR2: SQVTM and ANQGSEA. The CDR3 is 13 amino acids. The V gene is TRBV29-1, the J gene TRBJ1-6; D is ambiguous. The material was CD4+ T cells sorted from blood, obtained at week 4, from a patient treated with tofacitinib. This sequence originates from a human donor with alopecia areata. CDR3 coding DNA: TGCAGCGTTGCGGTGGGTCCTTCGGGACCCCTCCACTTT. Protein sequence: CSVAVGPSGPLHF. The complete variable domain, with remaining parts taken from reference TRBV29-1 and TRBJ1-6, reads SAVISQKPSRDICQRGTSLTIQCQVDSQVTMMFWYRQQPGQSLTLIATANQGSEATYESGFVIDKFPISRPNLTFSTLTVSNMSPEDSSIYLCSVAVGPSGPLHFGNGTRLTVT.